The 4 T cell receptor beta chains reported below all come from one sample, sequenced in a study of CD8 T cells in Susac syndrome. The RNA input was about 0.5 to 1 ug, and it was reverse transcribed with random hexamers. TCRdb processed the immunoSEQ multiplex PCR reads anew with MiXCR; each CDR3 protein has one entry. The sample contains about 120,000 distinct CDR3 sequences, around 90% of which appear only once. Sequences were obtained from CD4+ T cells from PBMCs. Every receptor here comes from a human donor in good health.

The J gene is TRBJ1-1, the V gene TRBV4-3, with D maybe TRBD1 (5 bases). The germline V and J ends were trimmed by 4 bases and 4 bases, with 16 bases remaining between them. Germline assignment: CDR1 LGHNA and CDR2 YSLEER. The CDR3 is made up of 15 amino acids. Written as DNA, the CDR3 is TGCGCCAGCAGCCCACAGTTAGGGGAGGGCACTGAAGCTTTCTTT. Translation gives CASSPQLGEGTEAFF.

The chain links TRBV7-9 to TRBJ1-4, with unresolved D. V was trimmed by 4 bases and J by 7 bases, leaving 25 bases between them. Germline CDR1 is SEHNR and CDR2 is FQNEAQ (reference sequence). The CDR3 length is 18 residues. In DNA, the CDR3 is TGTGCCAGCAGCTCCGGGCCCCCTGAGCCTAAAGCCCGTGAAAAACTGTTTTTT. Protein: CASSSGPPEPKAREKLFF.

The rearrangement uses TRBV4-2 and TRBJ2-3; 14 bases line up with TRBD2. Germline values: CDR1 LGHNA, CDR2 YNFKEQ. The length of the CDR3 is 19 residues. V lost 1 base to trimming and J lost 3 bases; unmatched junction nucleotides: 9. CDR3 DNA: TGTGCCAGCAGCCAAGGCATCGGACTAGCGGGGGGTTTGACAGATACGCAGTATTTT. This encodes CASSQGIGLAGGLTDTQYF.

This clonotype was seen just once. This chain uses TRBV7-2 with TRBJ2-5; possibly TRBD1 or TRBD2 for D (5 bases each). There are 14 residues in the CDR3. V dropped 4 bases and J dropped 5 bases, with 14 bases sitting between them. Germline lookup yields CDR1 SGHTA and CDR2 FQGNSA. The CDR3 DNA follows: TGTGCCAGCAGCTCACCTGACGGGGCGGAGACCCAGTACTTC. Residues: CASSSPDGAETQYF.